Sequencing of this TCR beta chain was carried out in a study of cytomegalovirus exposure and HLA in healthy donors. As regards this clone: Antigen unknown.

General study points: From TCR beta sequences, most subjects' HLA-A and HLA-B alleles were reportedly predicted accurately. In vitro checks showed that a few CMV-associated chains really do target CMV antigens. Highest at DRB1 and lowest at HLA-C, TCR association rates differed among HLA loci in a later analysis.

V shed 4 bases, J shed 2 bases, and the junction held 2 bases outside the gene matches. The CDR3 is 14 amino acids. Germline V gene sequence: CDR1 WSHSY, CDR2 SAAADI. Both 60 Vbeta primers and 13 Jbeta primers went into the PCR. Produced via immunoSEQ multiplex PCR; TCRdb's table is partial and in-frame only. The repertoire consists of roughly 120,000 clones, with 75% to 90% occurring once and the leading ten covering about 2.5%. Input material: PBMCs. This chain connects TRBV10-2 to TRBJ2-5, with 9 bases matching TRBD2. This TCR was sampled from a man under 40 in good health and CMV-seronegative. The DNA for the CDR3 is TGCGCCAGCAGTGGACTAGCGGATCAAGAGACCCAGTACTTC. Its protein product is CASSGLADQETQYF.